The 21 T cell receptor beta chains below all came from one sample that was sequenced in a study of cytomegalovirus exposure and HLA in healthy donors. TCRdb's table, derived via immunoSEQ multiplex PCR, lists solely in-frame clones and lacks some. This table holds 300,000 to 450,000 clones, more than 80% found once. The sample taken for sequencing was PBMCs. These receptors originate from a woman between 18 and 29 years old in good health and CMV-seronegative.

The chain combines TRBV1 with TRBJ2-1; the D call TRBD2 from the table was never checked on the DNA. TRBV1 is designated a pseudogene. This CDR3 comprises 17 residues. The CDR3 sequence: CTSSQDPRRSSYNEQFF. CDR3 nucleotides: TGCACCAGCAGCCAAGATCCCCGAAGGAGCTCCTACAATGAGCAGTTCTTC.

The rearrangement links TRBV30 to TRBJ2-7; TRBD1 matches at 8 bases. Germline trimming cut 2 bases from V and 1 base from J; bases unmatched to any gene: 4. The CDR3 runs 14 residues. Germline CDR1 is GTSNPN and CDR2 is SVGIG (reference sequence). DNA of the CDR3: TGTGCCTGGAGTACCGGGACAGGATCCTACGAGCAGTACTTC. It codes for CAWSTGTGSYEQYF.

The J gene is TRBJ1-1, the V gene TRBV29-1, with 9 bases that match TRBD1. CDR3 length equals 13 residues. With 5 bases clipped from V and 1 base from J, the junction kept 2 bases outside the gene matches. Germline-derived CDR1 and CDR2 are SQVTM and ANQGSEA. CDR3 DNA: TGCAGCGTTAGGACAGGGGAGAACACTGAAGCTTTCTTT. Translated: CSVRTGENTEAFF. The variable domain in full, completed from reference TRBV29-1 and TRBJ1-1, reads SAVISQKPSRDICQRGTSLTIQCQVDSQVTMMFWYRQQPGQSLTLIATANQGSEATYESGFVIDKFPISRPNLTFSTLTVSNMSPEDSSIYLCSVRTGENTEAFFGQGTRLTVV.

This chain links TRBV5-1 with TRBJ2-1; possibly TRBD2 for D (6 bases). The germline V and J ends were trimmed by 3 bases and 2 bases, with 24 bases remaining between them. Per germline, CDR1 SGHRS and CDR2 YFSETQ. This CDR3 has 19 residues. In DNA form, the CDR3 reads TGCGCCAGCAGCTCTCTCTGGGGAGGAGGGCCCCTTACCTACAATGAGCAGTTCTTC. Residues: CASSSLWGGGPLTYNEQFF. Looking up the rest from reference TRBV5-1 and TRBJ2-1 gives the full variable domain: KAGVTQTPRYLIKTRGQQVTLSCSPISGHRSVSWYQQTPGQGLQFLFEYFSETQRNKGNFPGRFSGRQFSNSRSEMNVSTLELGDSALYLCASSSLWGGGPLTYNEQFFGPGTRLTVL.

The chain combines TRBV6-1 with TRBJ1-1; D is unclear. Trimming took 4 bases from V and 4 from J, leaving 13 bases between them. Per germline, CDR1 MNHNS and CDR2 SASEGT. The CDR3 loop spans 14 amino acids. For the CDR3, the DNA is TGTGCCAGCAGTGTCGTTGGGAGGACCACTGAAGCTTTCTTT. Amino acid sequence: CASSVVGRTTEAFF.

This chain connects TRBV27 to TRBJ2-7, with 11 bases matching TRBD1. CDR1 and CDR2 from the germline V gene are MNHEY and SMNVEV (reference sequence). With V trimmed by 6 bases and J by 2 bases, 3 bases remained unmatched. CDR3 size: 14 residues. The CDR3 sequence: CASRRGQGAYEQYF. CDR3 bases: TGTGCCAGCAGGAGGGGACAGGGGGCCTACGAGCAGTACTTC.

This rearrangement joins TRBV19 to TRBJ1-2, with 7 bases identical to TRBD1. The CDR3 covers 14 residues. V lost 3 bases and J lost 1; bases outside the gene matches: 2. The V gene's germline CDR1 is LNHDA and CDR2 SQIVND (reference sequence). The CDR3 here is CASSMRQGNYGYTF. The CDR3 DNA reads TGTGCCAGTAGTATGAGACAGGGTAACTATGGCTACACCTTC.

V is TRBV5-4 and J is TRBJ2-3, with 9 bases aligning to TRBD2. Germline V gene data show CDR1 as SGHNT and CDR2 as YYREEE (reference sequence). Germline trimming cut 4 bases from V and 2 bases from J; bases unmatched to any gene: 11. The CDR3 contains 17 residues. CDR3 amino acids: CASSNLPGLADTDTQYF. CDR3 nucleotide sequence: TGTGCCAGCAGCAATCTTCCGGGACTAGCAGACACAGATACGCAGTATTTT.

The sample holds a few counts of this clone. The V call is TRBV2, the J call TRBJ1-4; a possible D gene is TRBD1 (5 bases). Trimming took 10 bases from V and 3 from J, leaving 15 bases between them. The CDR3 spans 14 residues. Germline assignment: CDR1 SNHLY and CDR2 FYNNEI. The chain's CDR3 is CAIREGRANEKLFF. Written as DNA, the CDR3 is TGTGCCATCCGGGAGGGGAGAGCTAATGAAAAACTGTTTTTT.

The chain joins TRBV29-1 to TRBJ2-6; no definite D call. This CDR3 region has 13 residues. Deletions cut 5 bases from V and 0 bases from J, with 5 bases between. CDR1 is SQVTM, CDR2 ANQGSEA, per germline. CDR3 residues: CSVLTSGANVLTF. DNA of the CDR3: TGCAGCGTTCTAACCTCTGGGGCCAACGTCCTGACTTTC. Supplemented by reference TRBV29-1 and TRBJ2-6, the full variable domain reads SAVISQKPSRDICQRGTSLTIQCQVDSQVTMMFWYRQQPGQSLTLIATANQGSEATYESGFVIDKFPISRPNLTFSTLTVSNMSPEDSSIYLCSVLTSGANVLTFGAGSRLTVL.

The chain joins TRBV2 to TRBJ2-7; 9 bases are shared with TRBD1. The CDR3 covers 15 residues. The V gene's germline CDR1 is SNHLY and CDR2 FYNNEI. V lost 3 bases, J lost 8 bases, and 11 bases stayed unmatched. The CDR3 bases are TGTGCCAGCAGTGACCGGGACAGGGCCCCCTGGAAGCAGTACTTC. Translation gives CASSDRDRAPWKQYF.

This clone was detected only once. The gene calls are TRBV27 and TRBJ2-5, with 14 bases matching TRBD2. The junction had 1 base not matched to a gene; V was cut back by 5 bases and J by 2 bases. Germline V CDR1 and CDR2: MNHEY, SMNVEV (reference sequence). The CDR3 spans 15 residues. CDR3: CASSGTSGRQETQYF. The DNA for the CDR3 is TGTGCCAGCAGTGGGACTAGCGGGAGACAAGAGACCCAGTACTTC.

The CDR3 reads CASSDSPSRRPQHF. The CDR3 DNA reads TGTGCCAGCAGTGACTCACCTTCTCGGCGGCCCCAGCATTTT. The chain joins TRBV13 to TRBJ1-5; the D is unclear. The CDR3 has 14 amino acids. Trimming left V 6 bases short and J 9 bases short, with 18 bases between. The germline CDR1 and CDR2 sequences are PRHDT and FYEKMQ (reference sequence).

The CDR3 sequence is CASSPSGPCEQYF. DNA of the CDR3: TGTGCCAGCAGCCCGTCAGGTCCCTGCGAGCAGTACTTC. The chain combines TRBV6-4 with TRBJ2-7; D ambiguous. This CDR3 contains 13 residues. In germline, CDR1 is MRHNA, CDR2 SNTAGT. V lost 6 bases to trimming and J lost 6 bases, with 15 bases between them.

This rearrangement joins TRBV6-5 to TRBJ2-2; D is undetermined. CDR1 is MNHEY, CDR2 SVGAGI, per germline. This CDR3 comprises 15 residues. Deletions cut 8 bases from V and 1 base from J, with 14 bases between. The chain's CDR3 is CASGVARWNTGELFF. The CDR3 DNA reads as TGTGCCAGCGGAGTAGCTAGATGGAACACCGGGGAGCTGTTTTTT.

CDR3 nucleotide sequence: TGTGCCAGCAGCGGACAGTTGAACACTGAAGCTTTCTTT. Protein: CASSGQLNTEAFF. This chain uses TRBV6-6 with TRBJ1-1, with D maybe TRBD1 (6 bases). Looked up from germline, CDR1 is MNHNY and CDR2 is SVGAGI (reference sequence). The CDR3 runs 13 residues. With 6 bases removed from V and 0 bases from J, the gap between germline ends came to 8 bases.

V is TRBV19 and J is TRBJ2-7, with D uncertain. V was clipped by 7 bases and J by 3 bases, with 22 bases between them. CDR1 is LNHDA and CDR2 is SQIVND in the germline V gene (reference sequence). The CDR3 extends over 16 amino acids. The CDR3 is CASTPNSHTTFYEQYF. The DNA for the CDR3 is TGTGCCAGTACCCCAAATTCCCACACAACCTTCTACGAGCAGTACTTC.

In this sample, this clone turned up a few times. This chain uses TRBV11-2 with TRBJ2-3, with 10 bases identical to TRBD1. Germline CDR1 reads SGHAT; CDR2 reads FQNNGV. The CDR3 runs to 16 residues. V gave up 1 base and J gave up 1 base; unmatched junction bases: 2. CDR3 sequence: CASSLGDRGRTDTQYF. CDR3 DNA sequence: TGTGCCAGCAGCTTAGGGGACAGGGGCCGCACAGATACGCAGTATTTT.

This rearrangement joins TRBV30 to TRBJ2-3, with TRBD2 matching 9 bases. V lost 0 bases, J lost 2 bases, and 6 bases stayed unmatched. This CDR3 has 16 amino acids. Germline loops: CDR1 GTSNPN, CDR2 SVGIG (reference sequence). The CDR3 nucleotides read TGTGCCTGGAGTGTATTGCGGGGGGGTCCCACAGATACGCAGTATTTT. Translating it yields CAWSVLRGGPTDTQYF.

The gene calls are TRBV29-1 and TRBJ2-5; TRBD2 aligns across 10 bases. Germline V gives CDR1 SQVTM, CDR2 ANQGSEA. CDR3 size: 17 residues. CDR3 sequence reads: CRRGWKLAGSAWETQYF. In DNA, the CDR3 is TGCAGGAGGGGTTGGAAACTAGCGGGGAGTGCATGGGAGACCCAGTACTTC.

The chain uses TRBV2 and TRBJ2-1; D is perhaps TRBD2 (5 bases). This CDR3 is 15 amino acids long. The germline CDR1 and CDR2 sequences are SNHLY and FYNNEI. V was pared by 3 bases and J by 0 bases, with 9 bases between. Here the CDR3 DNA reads TGTGCCAGCAGTGAGGAGGTCCTCTCCTACAATGAGCAGTTCTTC. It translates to CASSEEVLSYNEQFF. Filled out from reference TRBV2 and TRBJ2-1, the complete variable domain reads EPEVTQTPSHQVTQMGQEVILRCVPISNHLYFYWYRQILGQKVEFLVSFYNNEISEKSEIFDDQFSVERPDGSNFTLKIRSTKLEDSAMYFCASSEEVLSYNEQFFGPGTRLTVL.